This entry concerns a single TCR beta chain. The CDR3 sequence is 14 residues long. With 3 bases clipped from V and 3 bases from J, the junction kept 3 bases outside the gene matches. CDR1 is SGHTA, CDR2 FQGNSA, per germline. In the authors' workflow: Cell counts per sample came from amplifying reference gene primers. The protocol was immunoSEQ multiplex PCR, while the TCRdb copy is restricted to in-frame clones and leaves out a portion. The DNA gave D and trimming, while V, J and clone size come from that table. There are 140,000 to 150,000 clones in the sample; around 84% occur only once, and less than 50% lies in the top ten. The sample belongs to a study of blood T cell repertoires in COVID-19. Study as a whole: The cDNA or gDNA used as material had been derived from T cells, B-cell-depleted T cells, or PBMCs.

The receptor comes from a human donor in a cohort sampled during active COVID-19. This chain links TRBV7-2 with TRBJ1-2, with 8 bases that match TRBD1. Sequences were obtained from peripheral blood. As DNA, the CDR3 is TGTGCCAGCAGCTTCGGACAGGGATACTATGGCTACACCTTC. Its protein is CASSFGQGYYGYTF.